The clone carrying this T cell receptor beta chain has just a few counts. Its antigen is unidentified. This sample is part of a study of cytomegalovirus exposure and HLA in healthy donors. General study points: TCR beta chains associated with HLA were, in a later analysis, more clonally expanded than equally common others. Later work found that TCR association rates differed between HLA loci; DRB1 had the most and HLA-C the fewest. Cytomegalovirus-associated TCR beta chains were listed, numbering around 150.

PCR used 60 Vbeta primers and 13 Jbeta primers. Assay used: immunoSEQ multiplex PCR; TCRdb lists only in-frame clones, some missing. In the table there are 130,000 or so clones, about 8.5% of which are singletons. CDR3 length equals 16 residues. The V gene lost 1 base and the J gene lost 0 bases, with 9 bases spanning the gap. Germline V gives CDR1 MDHEN, CDR2 SYDVKM. Material: PBMCs. This chain uses TRBV28 with TRBJ1-4, with D perhaps matching TRBD1 (5 bases). This receptor was identified in a man in his forties in good health and CMV-seronegative. CDR3 protein: CASSLLAGTTNEKLFF. CDR3 DNA sequence: TGTGCCAGCAGTTTATTGGCAGGGACAACTAATGAAAAACTGTTTTTT.